This T cell receptor (beta chain) was recorded in a study of cytomegalovirus exposure and HLA in healthy donors. Primers included in the PCR were 60 Vbeta and 13 Jbeta primers. Produced via immunoSEQ multiplex PCR; TCRdb's table is partial and in-frame only. Here the sample spans about 150,000 clones, 75% being singletons. Of note for this clone: Its antigen remains unidentified.

Study-wide findings and caveats: Presence/absence analyses rested on an assumption that sequencing depth was roughly uniform across donors.

Each of the donors was a healthy bone marrow donor. The donors, nominally healthy at sampling, likely had unrecorded immune exposures. V was pared by 3 bases and J by 11 bases, with 13 bases between. The CDR3 is 11 residues long. Germline-derived CDR1 and CDR2 are DFQATT and SNEGSKA (reference sequence). Material: PBMCs. The receptor's source is a man between 25 and 39 years old in good health and CMV-seronegative. The chain carries TRBV20-1 and TRBJ1-1; D perhaps matches TRBD1 (5 bases). The CDR3 spells CSASGGTGAFF. The CDR3 DNA reads TGCAGTGCTAGCGGGGGGACTGGGGCTTTCTTT.